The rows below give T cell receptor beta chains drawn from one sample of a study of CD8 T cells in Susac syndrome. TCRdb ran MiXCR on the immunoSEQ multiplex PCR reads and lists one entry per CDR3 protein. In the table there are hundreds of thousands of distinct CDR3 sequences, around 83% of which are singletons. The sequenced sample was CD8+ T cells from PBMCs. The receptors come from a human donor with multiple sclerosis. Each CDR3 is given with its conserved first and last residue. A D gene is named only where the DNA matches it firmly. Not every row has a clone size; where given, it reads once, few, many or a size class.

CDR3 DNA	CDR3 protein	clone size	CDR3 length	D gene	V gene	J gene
TGTGCCAGCAGTTTATTTAGGGATACGAACACCGGGGAGCTGTTTTTT	CASSLFRDTNTGELFF	NA	16	NA	TRBV12-3/TRBV12-4	TRBJ2-2
TGTGCCAGCAGCCCTTACAGGGAAAACAATGAGCAGTTCTTC	CASSPYRENNEQFF	NA	14	NA	TRBV9	TRBJ2-1
TGCAGCGCACGACCCCCCACTGAAGCTTTCTTT	CSARPPTEAFF	NA	11	NA	TRBV29-1	TRBJ1-1
TGTGCCAGCAGTAGACACCGACAAGAGACCCAGTACTTC	CASSRHRQETQYF	NA	13	NA	TRBV27	TRBJ2-5
TGTGCCAGTAGTATACCGGGACAGGGACTCACCGGGGAGCTGTTTTTT	CASSIPGQGLTGELFF	NA	16	TRBD1	TRBV19	TRBJ2-2
TGTGCCAGCAGCCCGCAGATCCAGGTCCACGAGCAGTACTTC	CASSPQIQVHEQYF	NA	14	NA	TRBV9	TRBJ2-7
TGTGCCAGCAGGAGTGCGTCCGGGGAGCTTTTTTTT	CASRSASGELFF	NA	12	NA	TRBV27	TRBJ2-2
TGTGCCAGTAGTAGCAGGGTATCCTACGAGCAGTACTTC	CASSSRVSYEQYF	NA	13	NA	TRBV19	TRBJ2-7
TGTGCCAGCAGACCCCCTAGAGGACTGAGGGGGGAGACCCAGTACTTC	CASRPPRGLRGETQYF	NA	16	NA	TRBV11-2	TRBJ2-5
TGCGCCAGCAGCCCTAGTGGCCTTAGGGGCATTCAGTACTTC	CASSPSGLRGIQYF	once	14	NA	TRBV4-1	TRBJ2-4
TGCAGTGCTAGGGCTCCCCCCAGGGGACACCAAGAGACCCAGTACTTC	CSARAPPRGHQETQYF	NA	16	NA	TRBV20-1	TRBJ2-5
TGTGCCATCAGTGACCGCAATGAGCAGTTCTTC	CAISDRNEQFF	NA	11	NA	TRBV10-3	TRBJ2-1
TGTGCCAGCAGTCGCCTAGCGGGAGGGGTCGCCTACAATGAGCAGTTCTTC	CASSRLAGGVAYNEQFF	NA	17	TRBD2	TRBV27	TRBJ2-1
TGTGCCAGCAGTTACTCGCTCCGTCCGGGAGGGCCCATCGAGCAGTACTTC	CASSYSLRPGGPIEQYF	NA	17	TRBD2	TRBV6-5	TRBJ2-7
TGTGCCAGCAGTTTCCACAGCGGGGAGCTGTTTTTT	CASSFHSGELFF	NA	12	NA	TRBV27	TRBJ2-2
TGTGCCAGCAGCTTAGGCTACACAGGGGGAGAGACCCAGTACTTC	CASSLGYTGGETQYF	NA	15	TRBD1	TRBV11-2	TRBJ2-5
TGTGCCAGCAGTTCCCGACCCTTCCGCTGGGAGACCCAGTACTTC	CASSSRPFRWETQYF	NA	15	NA	TRBV27	TRBJ2-5
TGCAGCGTCACCCCAGCCGGTTCGGCTTTCTTT	CSVTPAGSAFF	NA	11	NA	TRBV29-1	TRBJ1-1
TGTGCCAGCAGTTTAAGCTCCCTGACAGGGCTCTACTCCTACGAGCAGTACTTC	CASSLSSLTGLYSYEQYF	NA	18	TRBD1	TRBV12-3/TRBV12-4	TRBJ2-7
TGTGCCAGCACCCCGACAGGGGGTATGGGTGGCTACACCTTC	CASTPTGGMGGYTF	NA	14	TRBD1	TRBV7-9	TRBJ1-2
TGTGCCAGCAGGGGGGAAGAAGCCTCTCACTACAATGAGCAGTTCTTC	CASRGEEASHYNEQFF	NA	16	NA	TRBV7-2	TRBJ2-1
TGTGCCTGGAGTCCAAGACGGACGTACAATGAGCAGTTCTTC	CAWSPRRTYNEQFF	once	14	NA	TRBV30	TRBJ2-1
TGTGCCAACCGGGACAGGTTCACCGGGGAGCTGTTTTTT	CANRDRFTGELFF	NA	13	TRBD1	TRBV2	TRBJ2-2
TGTGCCAGCAGCGTAGTGGGGGTAACCTACAATGAGCAGTTCTTC	CASSVVGVTYNEQFF	NA	15	NA	TRBV9	TRBJ2-1
TGTGCCAGCAGCCAAAATTTCCAGGGGGCTATTTCCTACGAGCAGTACTTC	CASSQNFQGAISYEQYF	NA	17	TRBD1	TRBV14	TRBJ2-7
TGTGCCAGCAGTCCTCACCGCTCGAGGAACACTGAAGCTTTCTTT	CASSPHRSRNTEAFF	NA	15	NA	TRBV28	TRBJ1-1